The text below deals with one TCR beta chain. Its antigen remains unidentified. This CDR3 spans 14 amino acids. CDR1 and CDR2 (germline): SGDLS, YYNGEE. V was clipped by 3 bases and J by 1 base; unmatched bases: 3. The record originates from a study of identifying expanded T cells in peripheral blood. Libraries were prepared by immunoSEQ multiplex PCR; TCRdb keeps only in-frame clonotypes and omits some of them. Of 58,000 or so clones in the sample, about four fifths were seen once. Points from the study as a whole: Over approximately two and four weeks, about 17 and 20 clones changed, versus roughly 1.2 between replicates. Across healthy donors, higher total template counts meant significantly greater two-week count variance.

V and J are TRBV9 and TRBJ2-5, with 7 bases lining up with TRBD1. The source of this sequence is a person aged 18-69 years in good health. Sequenced input: blood. As DNA, the CDR3 is TGTGCCAGCAGCGAGGGACAGCCCCAAGAGACCCAGTACTTC. Its protein is CASSEGQPQETQYF.